The next 16 T cell receptor beta chains were all read from a single sample in a study of T cell repertoires in cytomegalovirus infection. These receptors lack a known antigen. Using its own MiXCR run on the reads, TCRdb lists one record per CDR3 protein. The sample holds fewer than 900,000 distinct CDR3 sequences, almost 30% seen once. This specimen was cultured CD8+ T cells from PBMCs, taken from culture after CMV antigen stimulation. These receptors were taken from a human donor in good health (CMV status not recorded). Some clones in this sample may be carry-over from other donors' samples.

V and J are TRBV15 and TRBJ2-3; TRBD1 is a possible D gene (6 bases). The CDR3 runs 15 residues. CDR1 is LNHNV and CDR2 is YYDKDF in the germline V gene (reference sequence). V lost 1 base and J 0 bases, leaving 8 bases between the germline ends. This CDR3 is CATSRGTGSTDTQYF. The CDR3 DNA follows: TGTGCCACCAGCAGAGGAACAGGGAGCACAGATACGCAGTATTTT. Variable domain in full (rest from reference TRBV15 and TRBJ2-3): DAMVIQNPRYQVTQFGKPVTLSCSQTLNHNVMYWYQQKSSQAPKLLFHYYDKDFNNEADTPDNFQSRRPNTSFCFLDIRSPGLGDTAMYLCATSRGTGSTDTQYFGPGTRLTVL.

This clonotype was recorded a few times. The J gene is TRBJ2-7, the V gene TRBV12-3 or TRBV12-4, with D perhaps being TRBD1 or TRBD2 (5 bases each). V lost 8 bases and J 6 bases, leaving 20 bases between the germline ends. This CDR3 has 14 amino acids. The CDR3, as DNA: TGTGCCAGCTCGGGGCCCAAAGGATGGAGCGAGCAGTACTTC. Translating it yields CASSGPKGWSEQYF.

At least ten counts were recorded for this clonotype. This chain connects TRBV7-2 to TRBJ2-5; 11 bases align to TRBD1. Germline assignment: CDR1 SGHTA and CDR2 FQGNSA. Losses at the gene ends were 5 bases for V and 4 bases for J; bases not matched to a gene: 18. The CDR3 has 19 residues. CDR3 bases: TGTGCCAGCAGCGGACAGGGGGCAAGAGCGGGGGCCGGCGGAGAGACCCAGTACTTC. This codes for CASSGQGARAGAGGETQYF.

V gene TRBV7-9 combines with J gene TRBJ2-1, with D perhaps matching TRBD1 (5 bases). The CDR3 runs 15 residues. V was trimmed by 2 bases and J by 4 bases, leaving 12 bases between them. CDR1 and CDR2 (germline): SEHNR, FQNEAQ (reference sequence). The DNA for the CDR3 is TGTGCCAGCAGCTTACCAGGGCAGTATTACAATGAGCAGTTCTTC. Its protein is CASSLPGQYYNEQFF. Filled out from reference TRBV7-9 and TRBJ2-1, the complete variable domain reads DTGVSQNPRHKITKRGQNVTFRCDPISEHNRLYWYRQTLGQGPEFLTYFQNEAQLEKSRLLSDRFSAERPKGSFSTLEIQRTEQGDSAMYLCASSLPGQYYNEQFFGPGTRLTVL.

Ten or more counts support this clonotype. V is TRBV6-5 and J is TRBJ2-7; TRBD2 matches 10 bases. Germline assignment: CDR1 MNHEY and CDR2 SVGAGI. With 7 bases clipped from V and 0 bases from J, the junction kept 3 bases outside the gene matches. This CDR3 contains 14 residues. CDR3 loop: CASKASGSSYEQYF. The DNA of the CDR3 is TGTGCCAGCAAAGCTAGCGGGAGCTCCTACGAGCAGTACTTC.

This clonotype was observed a few times. The V gene is TRBV12-3 or TRBV12-4, the J gene TRBJ1-2; 8 positions agree with TRBD1. This CDR3 comprises 13 residues. With 6 bases clipped from V and 4 bases from J, the junction kept 4 bases outside the gene matches. The CDR3 DNA is TGTGCCAGCAGGTCCGGGACAGGCTATGGCTACACCTTC. Translating gives CASRSGTGYGYTF.

This rearrangement joins TRBV7-9 to TRBJ2-7; D possibly matches TRBD1 or TRBD2 (5 bases each). CDR1 and CDR2 from the germline V gene are SEHNR and FQNEAQ (reference sequence). The CDR3 spans 11 residues. Trimming removed 5 bases from V and 5 bases from J, with 7 bases in between. CDR3 DNA: TGTGCCAGCAGCCGGGGCGACGAGCAGTACTTC. Its translation is CASSRGDEQYF.

In its sample, this clonotype was seen once. The V and J genes are TRBV3-1 and TRBJ2-1; TRBD2 matches at 8 bases. Germline CDR1 is LGHDT and CDR2 is YNNKEL (reference sequence). V lost 0 bases, J lost 3 bases, and 7 bases stayed unmatched. The CDR3 is made up of 17 amino acids. The CDR3 protein is CASSQESAGGHYNEQFF. Here the CDR3 DNA reads TGTGCCAGCAGCCAAGAATCCGCGGGGGGACACTACAATGAGCAGTTCTTC.

V gene TRBV15 combines with J gene TRBJ2-2, with a possible D match to TRBD2 (5 bases). The V gene's germline CDR1 is LNHNV and CDR2 YYDKDF (reference sequence). With 1 base removed from V and 6 bases from J, the gap between germline ends came to 12 bases. This CDR3 has 15 residues. The CDR3 is CATSRGRGMAGELFF. The CDR3 coding sequence is TGTGCCACCAGCAGAGGTAGAGGGATGGCCGGGGAGCTGTTTTTT.

This clonotype was counted only a few times. The chain's CDR3 is CASSYGTGLSNEQFF. CDR3 bases: TGTGCCAGCAGTTACGGGACAGGGTTGAGCAATGAGCAGTTCTTC. The chain carries TRBV6-5 and TRBJ2-1, with 9 bases that match TRBD1. The CDR3 covers 15 residues. Germline lookup yields CDR1 MNHEY and CDR2 SVGAGI. J was trimmed by 6 bases and V by 2 bases; bases with no gene match: 5.

There are a few counts of this clonotype. The V gene is TRBV11-2, the J gene TRBJ2-5; D call uncertain. CDR1 and CDR2 (germline): SGHAT, FQNNGV. Trimming took 4 bases from V and 5 from J, leaving 11 bases between them. The CDR3 length is 13 residues. The DNA of the CDR3 is TGTGCCAGCAGCTCTAGGGATTGGGAGACCCAGTACTTC. Translated: CASSSRDWETQYF.

The chain recombines TRBV28 with TRBJ1-1, with 7 bases identical to TRBD1. CDR3 length: 12 residues. Trimming took 2 bases from V and 8 from J; bases not matched to a gene: 2. CDR1 is MDHEN and CDR2 is SYDVKM in the germline V gene. In nucleotides, the CDR3 is TGTGCCAGCAGTTTAAACAGGGGCGAAGCTTTCTTT. It is translated as CASSLNRGEAFF.

CDR3 in amino acids: CSAPELNYGYTF. The DNA for the CDR3 is TGCAGTGCACCAGAGCTTAACTATGGCTACACCTTC. This chain joins TRBV20-1 and TRBJ1-2; D uncertain. Germline loops: CDR1 DFQATT, CDR2 SNEGSKA (reference sequence). V was clipped by 6 bases and J by 1 base, with 9 bases between them. The CDR3 has 12 residues.

V gene TRBV7-9 combines with J gene TRBJ2-1; TRBD2 agrees at 13 bases. The trim removed 0 bases at V and 8 bases at J, leaving 10 bases unmatched. CDR1 and CDR2 (germline): SEHNR, FQNEAQ (reference sequence). The length of the CDR3 is 18 residues. The CDR3 loop reads CASSLAPPQTSGGHEQFF. In nucleotides, the CDR3 is TGTGCCAGCAGCTTAGCTCCCCCCCAGACTAGCGGGGGGCATGAGCAGTTCTTC.

This clonotype was detected only a few times. The germline gene is not matched at one end of the junction; a read error may be the cause. The genes are TRBV7-7 and TRBJ2-3; 15 bases are shared with TRBD2. The CDR3 is made up of 19 amino acids. The V gene's germline CDR1 is SSHAT and CDR2 FNYEAQ (reference sequence). In nucleotides, the CDR3 is TGTGCTAGCAGCTTACGGACTAGCGGGGGGGCTGGGCGGACAGATACGCAGTATTTT. It specifies CASSLRTSGGAGRTDTQYF. The full variable domain, its missing parts supplied by reference TRBV7-7 and TRBJ2-3, is GAGVSQSPRYKVTKRGQDVTLRCDPISSHATLYWYQQALGQGPEFLTYFNYEAQPDKSGLPSDRFSAERPEGSISTLTIQRTEQRDSAMYRCASSLRTSGGAGRTDTQYFGPGTRLTVL.

J is TRBJ2-5 and V is TRBV4-1; no definite D call. The germline V gene encodes CDR1 MGHRA and CDR2 YSYEKL. The ends were cut back, 1 base at V and 5 bases at J, with 14 bases in the middle. The CDR3 totals 15 residues. DNA of the CDR3: TGCGCCAGCAGCCAAGTCTCGCGGCACGGGGAGACCCAGTACTTC. Amino acid sequence: CASSQVSRHGETQYF.